The 28 T cell receptor beta chains in this list originate from one sample, sequenced in a study of long-term antiretroviral therapy in people with HIV (dated 2022 in TCRdb). The immunoSEQ hsTCRB v3.0 assay was used at survey level resolution for TRB variable region sequencing. In its TCRdb copy, this immuneACCESS table keeps in-frame sequences only and misses some clones. Where compared with another copy, unresolved V genes explain less than half of these, and the others have no known cause. This sample lists 20,000 or so clones; approximately 80% were detected once. Roughly a tenth of the sample is held by the ten biggest clonotypes. The specimen was unsorted PBMCs, collected 0.5 years before starting antiretroviral therapy. These receptors were obtained from a man between 18 and 35 years old with HIV.

This clone was counted between two and nine times. V is TRBV4-2 and J is TRBJ1-2; no clear D. This CDR3 is 14 amino acids long. The ends were cut back, 2 bases at V and 3 bases at J, with 10 bases in the middle. Per germline, CDR1 LGHNA and CDR2 YNFKEQ. The chain's CDR3 is CASSQSTVDYGYTF. CDR3 DNA: TGTGCCAGCAGCCAATCCACAGTGGACTATGGCTACACCTTC.

This clone has just one count. This chain links TRBV6-6 with TRBJ1-1, with D hard to call. Trimming cost V 0 bases and J 1 base, with 12 bases left between them. The CDR3 totals 16 residues. The germline V gene has CDR1 MNHNY and CDR2 SVGAGI (reference sequence). Written as DNA, the CDR3 is TGTGCCAGCAGTTACTCTTCCCCGGACGGGAACACTGAAGCTTTCTTT. Amino acid sequence: CASSYSSPDGNTEAFF.

In this sample, this clone turned up a few times. The chain employs TRBV7-9 and TRBJ2-1; no clear D. The CDR3 covers 15 residues. The V gene's germline CDR1 is SEHNR and CDR2 FQNEAQ (reference sequence). Trimming left V 4 bases short and J 7 bases short, with 17 bases between. The CDR3 region is CASSSRDLHGNEQFF. DNA of the CDR3: TGTGCCAGCAGCTCACGTGACCTCCACGGGAATGAGCAGTTCTTC. Full variable domain (rest looked up from reference TRBV7-9 and TRBJ2-1): DTGVSQNPRHKITKRGQNVTFRCDPISEHNRLYWYRQTLGQGPEFLTYFQNEAQLEKSRLLSDRFSAERPKGSFSTLEIQRTEQGDSAMYLCASSSRDLHGNEQFFGPGTRLTVL.

V usage is TRBV2 and J usage is TRBJ1-5; the D gene is possibly TRBD1 (5 bases). V was trimmed by 2 bases and J by 6 bases, leaving 14 bases between them. Germline V CDR1 and CDR2: SNHLY, FYNNEI. There are 15 residues in the CDR3. DNA of the CDR3: TGTGCCAGCAGTGAAAAAGGGGCGCGCGGTCAGCCCCAGCATTTT. It specifies CASSEKGARGQPQHF.

This clone is hyperexpanded (1% or more). The chain uses TRBV13 and TRBJ1-2, with TRBD1 matching 10 bases. Germline V gene data show CDR1 as PRHDT and CDR2 as FYEKMQ (reference sequence). This CDR3 is 16 amino acids long. Trimming took 5 bases from V and 8 from J; bases not matched to a gene: 14. The CDR3 coding sequence is TGTGCCAGCAGCCCTGGGACAGGGGCGCTCTATGAGGGCTACACCTTC. It specifies CASSPGTGALYEGYTF.

This chain connects TRBV28 to TRBJ2-7; 8 positions match TRBD2. The germline CDR1 and CDR2 sequences are MDHEN and SYDVKM. The CDR3 runs 13 residues. Trimming at V came to 3 bases and at J to 5 bases, leaving 3 bases not matched to a gene. CDR3 sequence reads: CASSFFSGNEQYF. The CDR3 DNA reads as TGTGCCAGCAGTTTTTTTAGCGGGAACGAGCAGTACTTC.

This clone was found a few times. V usage is TRBV5-8 and J usage is TRBJ2-7; the D call may be TRBD1 or TRBD2 (6 bases each). This CDR3 spans 14 amino acids. Germline CDR1 reads SGHTS; CDR2 reads YDEGEE. V dropped 2 bases and J dropped 7 bases, with 16 bases sitting between them. Here the CDR3 reads CASSLTGASWEQYF. DNA of the CDR3: TGTGCCAGCAGCTTAACGGGGGCGAGTTGGGAGCAGTACTTC.

This chain links TRBV25-1 with TRBJ1-1, with 9 bases fitting TRBD1. The CDR3 extends over 18 amino acids. Germline V gives CDR1 MGHDK, CDR2 SYGVNS. With V trimmed by 2 bases and J by 6 bases, 16 bases remained unmatched. The CDR3 DNA follows: TGTGCCAGCAGTGAAATTACTTCTATACAGGGGGCGAGATCTGAAGCTTTCTTT. This encodes CASSEITSIQGARSEAFF.

CDR3 amino acids: CASSPTVGQANTEAFF. The DNA for the CDR3 is TGTGCCAGCAGTCCGACTGTGGGACAGGCCAACACTGAAGCTTTCTTT. The chain employs TRBV27 and TRBJ1-1; 8 positions match TRBD1. CDR1 is MNHEY and CDR2 is SMNVEV in the germline V gene (reference sequence). The CDR3 consists of 16 residues. The ends lost 5 bases at V and 2 bases at J; junction bases unmatched: 10.

The V gene is TRBV5-4, the J gene TRBJ1-3; TRBD1 aligns across 7 bases. CDR3 length: 16 amino acids. The ends lost 0 bases at V and 0 bases at J; junction bases unmatched: 3. In germline, CDR1 is SGHNT, CDR2 YYREEE (reference sequence). CDR3 nucleotide sequence: TGTGCCAGCAGCTTGGACAGGGGCATCTCTGGAAACACCATATATTTT. It encodes CASSLDRGISGNTIYF.

J is TRBJ1-1 and V is TRBV4-1; D is unclear. V was trimmed by 1 base and J by 5 bases, leaving 8 bases between them. This CDR3 contains 13 residues. In germline, CDR1 is MGHRA, CDR2 YSYEKL. For the CDR3, the DNA is TGCGCCAGCAGCCAAGTAGCAGGAACTGAAGCTTTCTTT. Its protein is CASSQVAGTEAFF.

This rearrangement joins TRBV7-9 to TRBJ1-1; 7 nucleotides line up with TRBD1. With V trimmed by 5 bases and J by 5 bases, 8 bases remained unmatched. Germline loops: CDR1 SEHNR, CDR2 FQNEAQ (reference sequence). The CDR3 length is 14 residues. The CDR3 loop reads CASSDRDRITEAFF. The CDR3, as DNA: TGTGCCAGCAGCGACAGGGATAGGATAACTGAAGCTTTCTTT.

This chain connects TRBV10-2 to TRBJ2-3; 9 bases map to TRBD2. With V trimmed by 2 bases and J by 5 bases, 11 bases remained unmatched. Per germline, CDR1 WSHSY and CDR2 SAAADI. This CDR3 has 17 residues. The CDR3 DNA is TGCGCCAGCAGTGAGACCTTAGCGGGAGAAGATGTAGATACGCAGTATTTT. Translation gives CASSETLAGEDVDTQYF.

The genes are TRBV27 and TRBJ2-6; D perhaps matches TRBD1 (6 bases). The CDR3 is made up of 16 amino acids. The germline V gene has CDR1 MNHEY and CDR2 SMNVEV (reference sequence). Trimming left V 3 bases short and J 0 bases short, with 9 bases between. This CDR3 reads CASSLTGISGANVLTF. CDR3 nucleotide sequence: TGTGCCAGCAGTTTGACAGGTATCTCTGGGGCCAACGTCCTGACTTTC.

V and J are TRBV28 and TRBJ2-1, with D possibly being TRBD1 (6 bases). V dropped 2 bases and J dropped 6 bases, with 14 bases sitting between them. The CDR3 length is 15 residues. The germline gives CDR1 MDHEN, CDR2 SYDVKM. For the CDR3, the DNA is TGTGCCAGCAGTTTAAGTCCCAGGGGCCGCAATGAGCAGTTCTTC. Translating gives CASSLSPRGRNEQFF. The full variable domain, rest sourced from reference TRBV28 and TRBJ2-1, is DVKVTQSSRYLVKRTGEKVFLECVQDMDHENMFWYRQDPGLGLRLIYFSYDVKMKEKGDIPEGYSVSREKKERFSLILESASTNQTSMYLCASSLSPRGRNEQFFGPGTRLTVL.

J is TRBJ2-3 and V is TRBV6-5; perhaps TRBD1 as D (5 bases). Germline V gene sequence: CDR1 MNHEY, CDR2 SVGAGI. Deletions cut 4 bases from V and 5 bases from J, with 19 bases between. CDR3 length: 16 residues. The CDR3 loop is CASSFRAGNPQDTQYF. DNA for the CDR3: TGTGCCAGCAGTTTTAGGGCAGGGAACCCACAAGATACGCAGTATTTT.

The chain couples TRBV4-1 to TRBJ2-1; 9 nucleotides match TRBD1. Germline V gives CDR1 MGHRA, CDR2 YSYEKL. The CDR3 is 15 amino acids. V lost 7 bases to trimming and J lost 9 bases; unmatched junction nucleotides: 13. The CDR3 sequence is CASTPGGTGKREQFF. The CDR3 bases are TGCGCCAGCACCCCAGGGGGGACAGGGAAGCGTGAGCAGTTCTTC.

Only one count was recorded for this clone. This chain uses TRBV7-9 with TRBJ2-1; D unresolved. V lost 0 bases to trimming and J lost 5 bases, with 8 bases between them. The CDR3 runs to 14 residues. CDR1 and CDR2 (germline): SEHNR, FQNEAQ (reference sequence). The CDR3 region has the DNA TGTGCCAGCAGCTTAGCATCCCCCCACAATGAGCAGTTCTTC. This sequence encodes CASSLASPHNEQFF.

J is TRBJ1-1 and V is TRBV4-3, with 9 bases aligning to TRBD1. Germline CDR1 and CDR2: LGHNA and YSLEER. The CDR3 runs 14 residues. Trimming cost V 4 bases and J 10 bases; bases outside gene matches: 10. Here the CDR3 reads CASSPRGTGRVAFF. The CDR3 bases are TGCGCCAGCAGCCCACGAGGGACAGGGCGGGTAGCTTTCTTT.

The chain links TRBV6-1 to TRBJ1-1, with D possibly TRBD1 on 6 matching bases. Germline loops: CDR1 MNHNS, CDR2 SASEGT. Trimming stripped 7 bases from V and 11 bases from J, with 14 bases between. This CDR3 is built from 11 residues. The DNA for the CDR3 is TGTGCCAGCAAGGGGGGAGGGGACGCTTTCTTT. Protein product: CASKGGGDAFF.

The rearrangement links TRBV4-1 to TRBJ2-1, with D maybe TRBD2 (5 bases). The germline CDR1 and CDR2 sequences are MGHRA and YSYEKL. Trimming cost V 2 bases and J 7 bases, with 12 bases left between them. The CDR3 is made up of 14 amino acids. As DNA, the CDR3 is TGCGCCAGCAGCCAAAGTGGGAGTGGGAATGAGCAGTTCTTC. Its translation: CASSQSGSGNEQFF.

V and J are TRBV19 and TRBJ1-1, with a weak D call TRBD1 (6 bases). CDR1 and CDR2 from the germline V gene are LNHDA and SQIVND (reference sequence). V shed 9 bases and J shed 1 base, with 9 bases lying between them. The CDR3 is made up of 12 amino acids. Here the CDR3 reads CASWGANTEAFF. For the CDR3, the DNA is TGTGCCAGCTGGGGGGCGAACACTGAAGCTTTCTTT.

This chain joins TRBV9 and TRBJ2-7, with TRBD2 matching 9 bases. This CDR3 region has 16 residues. The germline V gene has CDR1 SGDLS and CDR2 YYNGEE. V was pared by 3 bases and J by 5 bases, with 12 bases of the junction left unmatched. CDR3 amino acids: CASSAAGGTSYDEQYF. CDR3 bases: TGTGCCAGCAGCGCGGCGGGGGGGACTAGTTATGACGAGCAGTACTTC.

This chain uses TRBV19 with TRBJ1-1; 8 bases are a match to TRBD1. Germline-derived CDR1 and CDR2 are LNHDA and SQIVND (reference sequence). With 3 bases clipped from V and 4 bases from J, the junction kept 7 bases outside the gene matches. The CDR3 runs 15 residues. CDR3 protein: CASSILQGVGTEAFF. The CDR3 DNA is TGTGCCAGTAGTATTTTACAGGGGGTAGGCACTGAAGCTTTCTTT.

V and J are TRBV6-4 and TRBJ2-3, with 14 positions matching TRBD2. Germline lookup yields CDR1 MRHNA and CDR2 SNTAGT. The CDR3 is made up of 16 amino acids. V lost 0 bases, J lost 4 bases, and 0 bases stayed unmatched. In DNA form, the CDR3 reads TGTGCCAGCAGTGACTCGACTAGCGGGGGGGCAGATACGCAGTATTTT. Encoded protein: CASSDSTSGGADTQYF.

The chain combines TRBV6-1 with TRBJ2-7, with 11 bases matching TRBD2. The CDR3 consists of 15 residues. The germline V gene encodes CDR1 MNHNS and CDR2 SASEGT. The ends lost 6 bases at V and 1 base at J; junction bases unmatched: 5. CDR3 in amino acids: CASSPTSGSSYEQYF. CDR3 DNA: TGTGCCAGCAGCCCAACTAGCGGGAGTTCCTACGAGCAGTACTTC.

This clone was detected only a few times. V and J are TRBV29-1 and TRBJ2-7; D remains ambiguous. Trimming shortened V by 7 bases and J by 6 bases, and 13 bases separated the two germline ends. In germline, CDR1 is SQVTM, CDR2 ANQGSEA. The CDR3 runs to 11 residues. CDR3 nucleotide sequence: TGCAGCGGGCTTAAAGGCCGCGAGCAGTACTTC. Its protein product is CSGLKGREQYF.

This chain uses TRBV28 with TRBJ1-1, with TRBD1 matching 7 bases. Trimming removed 3 bases from V and 7 bases from J; junction bases left unmatched: 11. Germline V gives CDR1 MDHEN, CDR2 SYDVKM. This CDR3 comprises 15 residues. The CDR3 loop reads CASSFDQGVGGEAFF. For the CDR3, the DNA is TGTGCCAGCAGTTTCGATCAGGGGGTGGGGGGTGAAGCTTTCTTT.